This T cell receptor (beta chain) stems from a study of beta chain features in type 1 diabetes (dated by TCRdb to between 2017 and 2018). Study-wide context: No differences in mean age, gender distribution, total cell number or subset yield were found between patients and healthy donors. Whereas all 30 or so donors provided naive and central memory subsets, regulatory and stem cell-like memory subsets were isolated from just 8 patients and roughly 8 healthy donors. The study compared TCRB repertoires of sorted circulating CD4+ T cell subsets between recently diagnosed type 1 diabetes patients and matched healthy donors. A total of roughly 100 million sorted cells were examined across all samples, and a strong correlation was observed between cell number per subset and RNA yield.

Each donor gave one peripheral blood draw, approximately 0.11 L on average, collected into heparinised tubes. A BD FACSAria II was used to sort naive, central memory, regulatory and stem cell-like memory CD4+ T cells with a panel that included CD45RO, CCR7, CD25, CD127, CD95 and CD27. Purity was above 98% for every sorted population. PBMCs were isolated right away by Lymphoprep density gradient centrifugation and were stained directly, without culture. Samples were stained and sorted in pairs, with one healthy donor and one patient per experiment, so that batch effects were minimized. On this clone: The clone's antigen remains unknown. Within one base of it there is no much larger clone, and no base qualities were kept.

The entire isolated RNA was reverse transcribed using the High Capacity cDNA Reverse Transcription Kit, and thus expressed TCRB transcripts were sequenced. Deep immunoSEQ sequencing was applied to naive, central memory and regulatory T cell samples, giving an average of roughly 3.5 million total reads per sample. Sorted cells were lysed in RLT buffer, and RNA was extracted using DNase-treated RNeasy Micro or Mini kits according to cell number. To prevent cross-contamination, every cell subset was processed on its own, while patient and healthy donor samples were processed together. Using the immunoSEQ multiplex PCR, TCRB sequences were amplified from cDNA into 87-bp fragments spanning the CDR3 region. Sequencing of the amplicons was done on the Illumina HiSeq platform. Under the source paper's analysis protocol: PCR bias was computationally corrected using synthetic template baselines, reads within Hamming distance 2 were collapsed, and singletons that could not be merged were discarded. By aligning reads against IMGT, V, D and J genes, CDR3 length, and insertions or deletions at six rearrangement sites were assigned. Within each subset, clonotype counts were normalized to sorted cell number, after which true diversity and Gini coefficients were computed with the tcR R package. The overlap coefficient, calculated on TCRB nucleotide sequences, was used to quantify repertoire sharing. Out-of-frame TCRB sequences from naive cells were analyzed to stand in for the pre-selection repertoire. TCRdb took over this immuneACCESS table, retaining in-frame rearrangements with V and J assigned. Such tables are incomplete; in checked studies, under half of the missing clones stem from an unresolved V gene, and the remainder is unexplained. V and J calls and clone size follow that table, whereas D and trimming were derived from the DNA. In this sample the table shows hundreds of thousands of clones, roughly a sixth of which occur a single time. The ten largest clones take up 0.023% of the sample.

The germline V and J ends show losses of 4 bases and 2 bases respectively, and no gene match explains 3 bases of the junction. The germline V gene (reference sequence) yields MNHEY for CDR1 and SMNVEV for CDR2. From the cysteine through the phenylalanine, the CDR3 covers 16 amino acids. CDR3 DNA only is kept here, 48 bases in frame from base 1. Points the paper makes about the study in general: Fewer insertions and more nucleotide deletions at VDJ recombination sites were observed in patients with type 1 diabetes, implying thymic rearrangement abnormalities. Because the HLA sub-analyses included only small numbers of individuals, any influence of HLA type on TCRB rearrangement was left unresolved. Because cDNA was sequenced instead of genomic DNA, activated cells with high expression could be over-represented, although the groups did not differ in activation or CD3 levels. In all four CD4+ subsets, TCRB CDR3 length was moderately but significantly shorter in type 1 diabetes patients. Naive, central memory and regulatory TCRB repertoires appeared more similar among patients than among healthy donors. PCR may preferentially amplify shorter templates, but because patient and control samples were amplified and corrected together, any resulting skew would affect both groups equally.

The chain is assembled from TRBV27 and TRBJ2-3; the central 13 bases match TRBD2. The receptor comes from a woman aged 18-29 years in good health. Input material: naive CD4+ T cells from blood. The sample's cell subset or site label is to be understood as: true naive CD4+ T cells. The CDR3 is CASSWTSGRDTDTQYF. The nucleotide sequence is given as TGTGCCAGCAGTTGGACTAGCGGGAGAGACACAGATACGCAGTATTTT.